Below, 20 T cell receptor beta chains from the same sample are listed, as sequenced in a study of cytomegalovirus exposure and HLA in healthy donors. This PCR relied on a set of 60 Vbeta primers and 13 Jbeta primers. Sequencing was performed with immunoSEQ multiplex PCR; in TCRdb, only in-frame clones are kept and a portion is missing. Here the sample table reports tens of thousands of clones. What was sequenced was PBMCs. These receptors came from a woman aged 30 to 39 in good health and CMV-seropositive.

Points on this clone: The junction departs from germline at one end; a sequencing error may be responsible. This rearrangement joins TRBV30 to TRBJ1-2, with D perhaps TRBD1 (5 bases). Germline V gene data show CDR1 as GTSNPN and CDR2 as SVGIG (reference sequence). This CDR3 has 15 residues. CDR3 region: CAGSLYAGGGYGYTF. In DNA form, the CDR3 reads TGTGCCGGGAGCCTGTACGCGGGGGGAGGCTATGGCTACACCTTC.

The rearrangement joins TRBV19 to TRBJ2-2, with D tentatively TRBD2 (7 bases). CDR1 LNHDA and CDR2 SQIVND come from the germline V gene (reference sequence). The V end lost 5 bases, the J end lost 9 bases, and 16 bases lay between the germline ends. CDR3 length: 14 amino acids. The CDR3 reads CASSQRGATWELFF. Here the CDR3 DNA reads TGTGCCAGTAGTCAACGGGGGGCTACTTGGGAGCTGTTTTTT.

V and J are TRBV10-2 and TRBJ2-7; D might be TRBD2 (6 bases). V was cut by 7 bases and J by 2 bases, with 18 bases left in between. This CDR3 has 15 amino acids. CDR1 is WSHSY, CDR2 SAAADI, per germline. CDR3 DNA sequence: TGCGCCAGCACCACCATCGGGCTAGCGCCCTACGAGCAGTACTTC. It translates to CASTTIGLAPYEQYF.

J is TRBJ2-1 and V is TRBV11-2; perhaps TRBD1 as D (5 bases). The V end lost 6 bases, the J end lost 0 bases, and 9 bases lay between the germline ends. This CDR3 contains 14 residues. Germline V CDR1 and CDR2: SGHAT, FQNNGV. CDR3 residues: CASSHRGSYNEQFF. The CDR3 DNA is TGTGCCAGCAGTCATAGGGGCTCCTACAATGAGCAGTTCTTC. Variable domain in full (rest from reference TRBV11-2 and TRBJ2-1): EAGVAQSPRYKIIEKRQSVAFWCNPISGHATLYWYQQILGQGPKLLIQFQNNGVVDDSQLPKDRFSAERLKGVDSTLKIQPAKLEDSAVYLCASSHRGSYNEQFFGPGTRLTVL.

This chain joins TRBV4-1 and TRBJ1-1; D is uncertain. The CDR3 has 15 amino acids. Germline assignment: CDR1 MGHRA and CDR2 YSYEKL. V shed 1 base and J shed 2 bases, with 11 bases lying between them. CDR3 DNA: TGCGCCAGCAGCCAAGGGCACAGCAAAAACACTGAAGCTTTCTTT. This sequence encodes CASSQGHSKNTEAFF.

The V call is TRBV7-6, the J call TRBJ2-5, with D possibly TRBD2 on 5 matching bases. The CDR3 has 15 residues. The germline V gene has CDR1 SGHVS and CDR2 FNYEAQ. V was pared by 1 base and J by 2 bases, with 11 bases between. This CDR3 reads CASSLVSSEQETQYF. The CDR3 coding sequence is TGTGCCAGCAGCTTAGTTAGTAGCGAACAAGAGACCCAGTACTTC.

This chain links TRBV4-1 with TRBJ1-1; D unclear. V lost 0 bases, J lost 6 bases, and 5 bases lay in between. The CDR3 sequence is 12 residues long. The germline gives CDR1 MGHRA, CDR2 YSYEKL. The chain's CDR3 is CASSQEGAEAFF. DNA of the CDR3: TGCGCCAGCAGCCAAGAAGGAGCTGAAGCTTTCTTT.

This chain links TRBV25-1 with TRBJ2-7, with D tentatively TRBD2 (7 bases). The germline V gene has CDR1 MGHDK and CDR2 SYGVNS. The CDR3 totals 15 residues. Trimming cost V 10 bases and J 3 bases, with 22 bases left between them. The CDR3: CATTGGALSSYEQYF. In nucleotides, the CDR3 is TGTGCCACTACTGGGGGGGCGCTTAGCAGCTACGAGCAGTACTTC.

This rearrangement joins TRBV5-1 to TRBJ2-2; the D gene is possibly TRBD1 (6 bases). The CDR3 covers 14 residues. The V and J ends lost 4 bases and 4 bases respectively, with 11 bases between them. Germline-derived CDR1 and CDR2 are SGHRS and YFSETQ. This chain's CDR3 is CASSQDSSTGELFF. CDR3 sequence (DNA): TGCGCCAGCAGCCAGGACAGTTCCACCGGGGAGCTGTTTTTT.

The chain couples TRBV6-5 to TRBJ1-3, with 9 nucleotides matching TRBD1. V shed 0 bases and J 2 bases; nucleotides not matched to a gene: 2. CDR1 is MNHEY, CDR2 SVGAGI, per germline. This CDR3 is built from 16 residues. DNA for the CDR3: TGTGCCAGCAGTTACTCCGGGACAGGGACTGGAAACACCATATATTTT. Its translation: CASSYSGTGTGNTIYF.

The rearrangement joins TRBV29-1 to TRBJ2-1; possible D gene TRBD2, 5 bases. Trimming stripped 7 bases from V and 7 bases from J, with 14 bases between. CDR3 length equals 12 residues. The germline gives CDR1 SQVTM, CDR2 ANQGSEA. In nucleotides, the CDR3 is TGCAGCGCCTCGCGGGTCGGGAATGAGCAGTTCTTC. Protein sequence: CSASRVGNEQFF.

For the CDR3, the DNA is TGTGCCAGCAGGCTGACAGGGGTATATGGCTACACCTTC. Translated: CASRLTGVYGYTF. The chain combines TRBV6-5 with TRBJ1-2; 8 bases match TRBD1. Per germline, CDR1 MNHEY and CDR2 SVGAGI. The CDR3 contains 13 residues. With V trimmed by 6 bases and J by 5 bases, 5 bases remained unmatched.

The CDR3 protein is CASSGGGNEKLFF. CDR3 in DNA: TGTGCCAGCAGTGGAGGGGGAAATGAAAAACTGTTTTTT. The chain uses TRBV2 and TRBJ1-4, with a possible D match to TRBD1 (6 bases). Germline assignment: CDR1 SNHLY and CDR2 FYNNEI. Trimming took off 4 bases at V and 5 bases at J, with 8 bases between the two ends. The CDR3 is made up of 13 amino acids.

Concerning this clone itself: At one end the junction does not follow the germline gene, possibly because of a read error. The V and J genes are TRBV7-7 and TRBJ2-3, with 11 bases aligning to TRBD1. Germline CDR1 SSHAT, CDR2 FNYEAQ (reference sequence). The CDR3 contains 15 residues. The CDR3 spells CASSLGQGARDTQYF. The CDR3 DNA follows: TGTGCTAGCAGCTTAGGACAGGGGGCGAGAGATACGCAGTATTTT.

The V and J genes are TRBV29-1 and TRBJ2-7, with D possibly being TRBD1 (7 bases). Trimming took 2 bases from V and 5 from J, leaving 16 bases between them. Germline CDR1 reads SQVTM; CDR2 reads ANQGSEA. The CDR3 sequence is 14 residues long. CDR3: CSVERAGGTHEQYF. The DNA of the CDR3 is TGCAGCGTTGAACGGGCAGGGGGGACCCACGAGCAGTACTTC.

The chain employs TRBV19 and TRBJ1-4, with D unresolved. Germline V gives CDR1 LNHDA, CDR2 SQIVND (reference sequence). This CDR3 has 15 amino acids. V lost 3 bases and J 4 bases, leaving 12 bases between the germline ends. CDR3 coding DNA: TGTGCCAGTAGTATGCTGGCCGCTTATAATGAAAAACTGTTTTTT. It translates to CASSMLAAYNEKLFF.

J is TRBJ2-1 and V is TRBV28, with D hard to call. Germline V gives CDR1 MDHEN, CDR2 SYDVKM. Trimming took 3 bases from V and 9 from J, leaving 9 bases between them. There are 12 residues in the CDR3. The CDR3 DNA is TGTGCCAGCAGTTTGGTGCTTAGTGAGCAGTTCTTC. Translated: CASSLVLSEQFF.

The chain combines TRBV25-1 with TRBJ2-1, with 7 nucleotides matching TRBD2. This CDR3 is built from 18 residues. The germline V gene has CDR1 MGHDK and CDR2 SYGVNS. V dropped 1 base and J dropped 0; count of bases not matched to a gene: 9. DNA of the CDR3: TGTGCCAGCAGTGAATTAATTGGAGGACTAGGCTCCTACAATGAGCAGTTCTTC. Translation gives CASSELIGGLGSYNEQFF.

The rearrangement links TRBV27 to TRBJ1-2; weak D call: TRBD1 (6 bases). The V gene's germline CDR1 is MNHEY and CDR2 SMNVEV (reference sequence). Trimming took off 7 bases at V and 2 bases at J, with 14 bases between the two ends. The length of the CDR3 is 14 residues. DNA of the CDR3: TGTGCCAGCAATTCACTAGGACAGAACTATGGCTACACCTTC. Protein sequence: CASNSLGQNYGYTF.

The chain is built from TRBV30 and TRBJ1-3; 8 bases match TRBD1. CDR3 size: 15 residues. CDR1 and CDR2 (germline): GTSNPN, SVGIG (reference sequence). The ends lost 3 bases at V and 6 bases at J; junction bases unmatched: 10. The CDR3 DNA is TGTGCCTGGAGATTAAAGCAGGGGGCTGAAAACACCATATATTTT. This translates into CAWRLKQGAENTIYF.